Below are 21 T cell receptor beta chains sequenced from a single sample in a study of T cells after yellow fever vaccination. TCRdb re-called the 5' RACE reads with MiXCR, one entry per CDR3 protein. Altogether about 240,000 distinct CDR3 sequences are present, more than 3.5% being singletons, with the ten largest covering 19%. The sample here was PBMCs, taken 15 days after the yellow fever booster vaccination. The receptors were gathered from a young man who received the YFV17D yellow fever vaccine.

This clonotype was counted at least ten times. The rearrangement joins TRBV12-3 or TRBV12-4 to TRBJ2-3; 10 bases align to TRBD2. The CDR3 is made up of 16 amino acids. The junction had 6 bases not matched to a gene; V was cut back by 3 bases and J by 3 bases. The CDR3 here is CASSFKSGGDTDTQYF. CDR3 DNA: TGTGCCAGCAGTTTCAAGAGCGGGGGGGATACAGATACGCAGTATTTT.

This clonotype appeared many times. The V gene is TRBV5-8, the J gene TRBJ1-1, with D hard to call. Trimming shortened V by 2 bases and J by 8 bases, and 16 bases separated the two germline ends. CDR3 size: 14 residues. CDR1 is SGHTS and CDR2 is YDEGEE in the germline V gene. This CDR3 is CASSFWTTPTEAFF. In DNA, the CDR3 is TGTGCCAGCAGCTTCTGGACCACCCCGACGGAAGCTTTCTTT. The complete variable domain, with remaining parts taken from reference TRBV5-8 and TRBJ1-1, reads EAGVTQSPTHLIKTRGQQATLRCSPISGHTSVYWYQQALGLGLQFLLWYDEGEERNRGNFPPRFSGRQFPNYSSELNVNALELEDSALYLCASSFWTTPTEAFFGQGTRLTVV.

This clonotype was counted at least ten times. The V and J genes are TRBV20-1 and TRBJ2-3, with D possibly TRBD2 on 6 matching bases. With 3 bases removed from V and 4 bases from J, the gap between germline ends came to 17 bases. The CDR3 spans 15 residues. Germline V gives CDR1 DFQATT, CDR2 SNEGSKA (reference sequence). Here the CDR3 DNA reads TGCAGTGCTAGTCGTCCGGGCCGCGGGGCAGATACGCAGTATTTT. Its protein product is CSASRPGRGADTQYF.

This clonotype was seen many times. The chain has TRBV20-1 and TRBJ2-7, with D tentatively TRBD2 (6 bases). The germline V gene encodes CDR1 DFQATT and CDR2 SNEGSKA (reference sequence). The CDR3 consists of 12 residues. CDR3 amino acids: CSATRDLSEQYF. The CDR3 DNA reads TGCAGCGCGACTAGAGACCTCTCCGAGCAGTACTTC.

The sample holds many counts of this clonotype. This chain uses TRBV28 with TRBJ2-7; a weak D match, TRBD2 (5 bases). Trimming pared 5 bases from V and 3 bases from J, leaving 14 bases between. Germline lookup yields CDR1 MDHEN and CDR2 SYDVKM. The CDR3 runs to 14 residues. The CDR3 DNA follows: TGTGCCAGCAGTATGGCGGGCAGGATCTACGAGCAGTACGTC. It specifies CASSMAGRIYEQYV.

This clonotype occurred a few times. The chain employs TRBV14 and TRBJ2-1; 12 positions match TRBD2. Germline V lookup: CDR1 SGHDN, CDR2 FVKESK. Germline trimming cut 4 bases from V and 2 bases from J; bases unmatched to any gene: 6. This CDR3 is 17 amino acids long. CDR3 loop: CASSLRTSGDTYNEQFF. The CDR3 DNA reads TGTGCCAGCAGCCTACGGACTAGCGGGGATACCTACAATGAGCAGTTCTTC.

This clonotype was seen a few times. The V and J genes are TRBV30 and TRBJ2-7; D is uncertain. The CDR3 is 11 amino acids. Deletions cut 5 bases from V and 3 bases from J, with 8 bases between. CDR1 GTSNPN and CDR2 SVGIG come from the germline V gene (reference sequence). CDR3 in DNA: TGTGCCTGGGACGCCGGCTACGAGCAGTACTTC. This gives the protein CAWDAGYEQYF.

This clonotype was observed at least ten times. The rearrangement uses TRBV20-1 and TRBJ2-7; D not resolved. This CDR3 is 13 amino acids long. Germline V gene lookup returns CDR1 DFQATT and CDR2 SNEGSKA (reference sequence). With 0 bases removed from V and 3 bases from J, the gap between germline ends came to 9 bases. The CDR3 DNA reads TGCAGTGCTAGAGACCCCCTACACTACGAGCAGTACGTC. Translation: CSARDPLHYEQYV.

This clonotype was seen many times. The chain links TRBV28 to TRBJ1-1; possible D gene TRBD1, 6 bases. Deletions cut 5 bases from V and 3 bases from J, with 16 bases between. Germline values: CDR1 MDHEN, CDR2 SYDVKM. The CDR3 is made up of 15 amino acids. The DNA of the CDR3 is TGTGCCAGCAGTGAATGGGGGGCGGGGGACACTGAAGCTTTCTTT. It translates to CASSEWGAGDTEAFF.

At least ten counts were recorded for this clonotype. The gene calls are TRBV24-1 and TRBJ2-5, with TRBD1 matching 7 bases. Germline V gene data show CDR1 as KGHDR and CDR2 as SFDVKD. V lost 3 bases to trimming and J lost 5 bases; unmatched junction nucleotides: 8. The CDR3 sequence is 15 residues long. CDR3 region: CATSDPTTGDETQYF. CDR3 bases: TGTGCCACCAGTGATCCCACTACAGGGGACGAGACCCAGTACTTC.

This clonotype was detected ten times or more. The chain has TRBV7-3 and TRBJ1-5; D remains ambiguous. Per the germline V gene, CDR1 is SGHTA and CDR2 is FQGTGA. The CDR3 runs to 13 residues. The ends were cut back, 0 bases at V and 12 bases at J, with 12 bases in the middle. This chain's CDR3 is CASSLTLASHQHF. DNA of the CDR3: TGTGCCAGCAGCTTAACGTTAGCAAGCCACCAGCATTTT.

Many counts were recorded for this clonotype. The DNA of the CDR3 is TGCAGTGCTAGTACAGGGGACGACTACACCTTC. It translates to CSASTGDDYTF. V usage is TRBV20-1 and J usage is TRBJ1-2; 7 nucleotides line up with TRBD1. The germline CDR1 and CDR2 sequences are DFQATT and SNEGSKA (reference sequence). V lost 3 bases to trimming and J lost 10 bases; unmatched junction nucleotides: 5. The CDR3 consists of 11 residues.

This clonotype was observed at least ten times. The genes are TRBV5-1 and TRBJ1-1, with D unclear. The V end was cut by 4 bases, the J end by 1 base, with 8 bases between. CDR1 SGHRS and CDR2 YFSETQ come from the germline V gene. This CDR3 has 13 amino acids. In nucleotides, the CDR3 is TGCGCCAGCAGCCCAACGAGGAACACTGAAGCTTTCTTT. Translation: CASSPTRNTEAFF.

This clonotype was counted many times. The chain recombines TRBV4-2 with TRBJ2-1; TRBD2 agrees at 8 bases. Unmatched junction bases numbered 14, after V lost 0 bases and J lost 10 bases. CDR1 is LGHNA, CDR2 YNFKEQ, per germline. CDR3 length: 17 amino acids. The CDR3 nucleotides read TGTGCCAGCAGCCAAGATTACTCACTGCGGGCGGGGGGAGAGCAGTTCTTC. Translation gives CASSQDYSLRAGGEQFF.

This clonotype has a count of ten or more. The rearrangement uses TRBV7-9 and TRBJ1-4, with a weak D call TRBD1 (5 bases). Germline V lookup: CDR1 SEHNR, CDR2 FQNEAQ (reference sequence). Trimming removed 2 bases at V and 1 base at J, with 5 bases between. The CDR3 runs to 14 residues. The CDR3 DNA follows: TGTGCCAGCAGCTTACAGGGAACTAATGAAAAACTGTTTTTT. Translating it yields CASSLQGTNEKLFF.

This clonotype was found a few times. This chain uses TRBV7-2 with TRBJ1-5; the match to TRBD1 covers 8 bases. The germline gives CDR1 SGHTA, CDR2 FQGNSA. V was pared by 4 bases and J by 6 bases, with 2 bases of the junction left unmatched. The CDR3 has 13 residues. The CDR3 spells CASSSQGAQPQHF. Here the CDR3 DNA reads TGTGCCAGCAGCTCTCAGGGGGCTCAGCCCCAGCATTTT.

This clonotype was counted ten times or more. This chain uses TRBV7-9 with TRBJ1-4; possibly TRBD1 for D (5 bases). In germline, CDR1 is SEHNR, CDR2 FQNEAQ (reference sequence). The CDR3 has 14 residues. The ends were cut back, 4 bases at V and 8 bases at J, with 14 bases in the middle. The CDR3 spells CASSSWDGSEKLFF. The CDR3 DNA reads TGTGCCAGCAGCTCCTGGGACGGATCAGAAAAACTGTTTTTT.

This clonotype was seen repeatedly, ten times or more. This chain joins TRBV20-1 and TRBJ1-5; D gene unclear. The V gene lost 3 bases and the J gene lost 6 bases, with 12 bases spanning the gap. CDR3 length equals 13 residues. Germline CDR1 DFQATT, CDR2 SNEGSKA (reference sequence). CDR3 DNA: TGCAGTGCTAGCGTTGGCAGTGGTCAGCCCCAGCATTTT. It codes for CSASVGSGQPQHF.

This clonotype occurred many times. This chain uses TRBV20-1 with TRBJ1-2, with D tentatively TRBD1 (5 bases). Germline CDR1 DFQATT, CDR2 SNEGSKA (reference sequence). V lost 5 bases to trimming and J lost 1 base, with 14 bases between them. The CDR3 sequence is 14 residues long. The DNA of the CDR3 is TGCAGTGCTCCTTGGACACTCTATAACTATGGCTACACCTTC. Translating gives CSAPWTLYNYGYTF.

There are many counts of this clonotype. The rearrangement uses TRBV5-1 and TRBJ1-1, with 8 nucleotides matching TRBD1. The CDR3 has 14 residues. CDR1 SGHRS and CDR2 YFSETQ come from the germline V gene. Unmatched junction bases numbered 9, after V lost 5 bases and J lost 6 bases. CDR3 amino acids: CASSSFGQGSEAFF. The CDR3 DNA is TGCGCCAGCAGTTCTTTCGGACAGGGCTCTGAAGCTTTCTTT.

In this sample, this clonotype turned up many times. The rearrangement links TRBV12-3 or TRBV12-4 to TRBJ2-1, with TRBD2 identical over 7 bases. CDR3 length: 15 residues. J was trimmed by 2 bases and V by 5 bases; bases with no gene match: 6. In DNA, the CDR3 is TGTGCCAGCAGTCTCCGGGACTATCCCTACAATGAGCAGTTCTTC. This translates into CASSLRDYPYNEQFF.